The 29 T cell receptor beta chains in this list originate from one sample, sequenced in a study of blood T cell repertoires in COVID-19. The protocol was immunoSEQ multiplex PCR, while the TCRdb copy is restricted to in-frame clones and leaves out a portion. The sample comprises tens of thousands of clones, around 80% of which are singletons, and over 40% rests with the top ten. Sequencing input: peripheral blood. The receptors were sampled from a human donor in a cohort sampled during active COVID-19.

This chain links TRBV10-3 with TRBJ2-1, with 15 bases aligning to TRBD2. Germline V gene lookup returns CDR1 ENHRY and CDR2 SYGVKD. This CDR3 has 17 residues. J was trimmed by 7 bases and V by 3 bases; bases with no gene match: 7. Written as DNA, the CDR3 is TGTGCCATCAGTGACCCGGGACTAGCGGGAGGATCGAATGAGCAGTTCTTC. Its translation: CAISDPGLAGGSNEQFF.

The genes are TRBV7-2 and TRBJ2-2; a weak D match, TRBD1 (6 bases). This CDR3 contains 15 residues. Looked up from germline, CDR1 is SGHTA and CDR2 is FQGNSA. V was shortened by 0 bases and J by 7 bases, with 12 bases between the two germline ends. CDR3 loop: CASSLAQGKYGELFF. CDR3 DNA: TGTGCCAGCAGCTTAGCACAGGGTAAATACGGGGAGCTGTTTTTT.

The chain is built from TRBV29-1 and TRBJ2-3; 9 nucleotides line up with TRBD2. This CDR3 has 16 amino acids. Germline V gene lookup returns CDR1 SQVTM and CDR2 ANQGSEA. The V gene end was trimmed by 4 bases and the J gene end by 4 bases; junction bases not matched to a gene: 12. CDR3 in DNA: TGCAGCGTTGCCAGTCGGCGGGAGGGCCCATCAGATACGCAGTATTTT. Residues: CSVASRREGPSDTQYF.

The chain combines TRBV28 with TRBJ1-6; D unclear. Per germline, CDR1 MDHEN and CDR2 SYDVKM. V was trimmed by 6 bases and J by 11 bases, leaving 14 bases between them. The CDR3 runs to 13 residues. CDR3: CASSQFRKTPLHF. The CDR3 coding sequence is TGTGCCAGCAGCCAGTTTCGAAAGACACCCCTCCACTTT.

Worth noting for this clone: This sample also contains other DNA sequences that code for the same CDR3. The chain joins TRBV7-3 to TRBJ2-3, with unresolved D. This CDR3 has 12 residues. Germline loops: CDR1 SGHTA, CDR2 FQGTGA. Deletions cut 6 bases from V and 0 bases from J, with 4 bases between. Here the CDR3 DNA reads TGTGCCAGCAGTTCTAGCACAGATACGCAGTATTTT. Translating gives CASSSSTDTQYF.

The chain recombines TRBV5-8 with TRBJ2-1; 8 bases are shared with TRBD1. The CDR3 has 14 residues. Trimming at V came to 0 bases and at J to 9 bases, leaving 5 bases not matched to a gene. Germline lookup yields CDR1 SGHTS and CDR2 YDEGEE. CDR3 bases: TGTGCCAGCAGCTTGGGACAGGGGTGGAGTGAGCAGTTCTTC. It codes for CASSLGQGWSEQFF. Supplemented by reference TRBV5-8 and TRBJ2-1, the full variable domain reads EAGVTQSPTHLIKTRGQQATLRCSPISGHTSVYWYQQALGLGLQFLLWYDEGEERNRGNFPPRFSGRQFPNYSSELNVNALELEDSALYLCASSLGQGWSEQFFGPGTRLTVL.

This clone has at least ten counts. Other DNA sequences from this sample encode an identical CDR3 as well. The chain employs TRBV5-1 and TRBJ2-2; TRBD1 aligns across 9 bases. The CDR3 extends over 14 amino acids. The germline V gene has CDR1 SGHRS and CDR2 YFSETQ. V was clipped by 5 bases and J by 6 bases; unmatched bases: 5. The CDR3 DNA follows: TGCGCCAGCAGTGAACAGGGGGCATCCGGGGAGCTGTTTTTT. The encoded protein is CASSEQGASGELFF.

The chain links TRBV14 to TRBJ1-1; possibly TRBD1 for D (6 bases). Germline CDR1 is SGHDN and CDR2 is FVKESK. V was trimmed by 4 bases and J by 1 base, leaving 13 bases between them. There are 15 residues in the CDR3. CDR3 protein: CASSPFGGRNTEAFF. The DNA for the CDR3 is TGTGCCAGCAGCCCATTTGGGGGCAGGAACACTGAAGCTTTCTTT.

CDR3 coding DNA: TGTGCCAGCAGTGAGACAGGGCGTATCTACGAGCAGTACTTC. This sequence encodes CASSETGRIYEQYF. This chain joins TRBV6-1 and TRBJ2-7; 7 bases are shared with TRBD1. The CDR3 runs 14 residues. CDR1 is MNHNS and CDR2 is SASEGT in the germline V gene. V dropped 3 bases and J dropped 3; count of bases not matched to a gene: 5.

This clone was found once. The chain carries TRBV7-2 and TRBJ2-7; D is possibly TRBD2 (5 bases). From germline, CDR1 is SGHTA and CDR2 FQGNSA. This CDR3 is built from 16 residues. V was trimmed by 2 bases and J by 2 bases, leaving 16 bases between them. The CDR3 region is CASSLSAAMSAYEQYF. As DNA, the CDR3 is TGTGCCAGCAGCTTATCAGCGGCAATGTCGGCCTACGAGCAGTACTTC.

The chain employs TRBV28 and TRBJ2-3; weak D call: TRBD2 (6 bases). The CDR3 covers 16 residues. Between the trimmed V and J ends, which lost 5 bases and 0 bases, there was a span of 15 bases. Germline V gives CDR1 MDHEN, CDR2 SYDVKM. The CDR3 reads CASSPITGGSTDTQYF. In DNA form, the CDR3 reads TGTGCCAGCAGTCCAATTACCGGAGGGAGCACAGATACGCAGTATTTT. The variable domain in full, with the rest retrieved from reference TRBV28 and TRBJ2-3, is DVKVTQSSRYLVKRTGEKVFLECVQDMDHENMFWYRQDPGLGLRLIYFSYDVKMKEKGDIPEGYSVSREKKERFSLILESASTNQTSMYLCASSPITGGSTDTQYFGPGTRLTVL.

The V and J genes are TRBV5-8 and TRBJ2-5; D unresolved. Deletions cut 5 bases from V and 4 bases from J, with 6 bases between. The CDR3 has 11 amino acids. From germline, CDR1 is SGHTS and CDR2 YDEGEE. The CDR3 reads CASRPGETQYF. The CDR3 DNA sequence: TGTGCCAGCAGACCAGGAGAGACCCAGTACTTC.

This clone occurred once. The chain couples TRBV28 to TRBJ1-1, with D maybe TRBD1 (5 bases). CDR1 is MDHEN, CDR2 SYDVKM, per germline. There are 14 residues in the CDR3. V was clipped by 10 bases and J by 1 base, with 16 bases between them. The chain's CDR3 is CANAQVRTNTEAFF. For the CDR3, the DNA is TGTGCCAACGCACAGGTCCGCACGAACACTGAAGCTTTCTTT.

The chain employs TRBV2 and TRBJ2-1; 12 nucleotides align to TRBD2. Germline V gene sequence: CDR1 SNHLY, CDR2 FYNNEI. The CDR3 is 15 amino acids. V was clipped by 2 bases and J by 6 bases; unmatched bases: 2. This CDR3 is CASSELAGGINEQFF. CDR3 nucleotide sequence: TGTGCCAGCAGTGAACTAGCGGGAGGGATCAATGAGCAGTTCTTC.

The chain employs TRBV7-6 and TRBJ2-3; 10 nucleotides match TRBD2. The germline gives CDR1 SGHVS, CDR2 FNYEAQ. CDR3 size: 17 residues. V lost 5 bases to trimming and J lost 0 bases; unmatched junction nucleotides: 8. This chain's CDR3 is CASSPGLAEISTDTQYF. For the CDR3, the DNA is TGTGCCAGCAGCCCAGGACTAGCGGAGATAAGCACAGATACGCAGTATTTT.

This sequence joins TRBV19 and TRBJ2-7, with D unresolved. This CDR3 contains 14 residues. Deletions cut 5 bases from V and 2 bases from J, with 13 bases between. Germline V gene sequence: CDR1 LNHDA, CDR2 SQIVND (reference sequence). The CDR3 loop is CASSLLANPYEQYF. CDR3 in DNA: TGTGCCAGTAGTCTCTTGGCAAATCCCTACGAGCAGTACTTC.

This chain connects TRBV7-8 to TRBJ2-3; 8 bases match TRBD2. Trimming took 0 bases from V and 4 from J; bases not matched to a gene: 9. This CDR3 has 17 residues. Germline CDR1 reads SGHVS; CDR2 reads FQNEAQ. The CDR3 DNA reads TGTGCCAGCAGCTTAGCGGGGAGCGGGAGTTACCCAGATACGCAGTATTTT. Its translation: CASSLAGSGSYPDTQYF.

This clone is a singleton in its sample. The V and J genes are TRBV19 and TRBJ2-7; D perhaps matches TRBD1 (6 bases). V was shortened by 8 bases and J by 2 bases, with 10 bases between the two germline ends. CDR1 is LNHDA and CDR2 is SQIVND in the germline V gene (reference sequence). This CDR3 contains 12 residues. The DNA of the CDR3 is TGTGCCAGTGGCGACAGGACCTACGAGCAGTACTTC. This codes for CASGDRTYEQYF.

J is TRBJ2-7 and V is TRBV4-3; 8 bases line up with TRBD2. This CDR3 contains 16 residues. V dropped 5 bases and J dropped 7; count of bases not matched to a gene: 16. Per the germline V gene, CDR1 is LGHNA and CDR2 is YSLEER. This chain's CDR3 is CASSTESGVLAGEQYF. The CDR3, as DNA: TGCGCCAGCAGCACGGAATCAGGCGTCTTAGCGGGGGAGCAGTACTTC.

This clone has only a few counts. The chain couples TRBV28 to TRBJ2-7, with D possibly matching TRBD1 (5 bases). CDR3 length: 14 amino acids. Trimming removed 5 bases at V and 0 bases at J, with 11 bases between. CDR1 and CDR2 from the germline V gene are MDHEN and SYDVKM. Here the CDR3 DNA reads TGTGCCAGCAGTCCCCGGACAAACTCCTACGAGCAGTACTTC. Encoded protein: CASSPRTNSYEQYF.

The chain joins TRBV6-1 to TRBJ2-7; TRBD1 agrees at 7 bases. This CDR3 region has 14 residues. In germline, CDR1 is MNHNS, CDR2 SASEGT. The V and J ends lost 5 bases and 2 bases, in that order; junction bases with no gene match: 6. The chain's CDR3 is CASSFPGQTYEQYF. The CDR3 DNA reads as TGTGCCAGCAGTTTTCCGGGACAGACCTACGAGCAGTACTTC.

V gene TRBV19 combines with J gene TRBJ1-3; D gene unclear. Germline V lookup: CDR1 LNHDA, CDR2 SQIVND (reference sequence). Trimming left V 3 bases short and J 0 bases short, with 15 bases between. The CDR3 has 17 amino acids. The CDR3 DNA sequence: TGTGCCAGTAGTATCCTTGCGGGCCCCTTCTCTGGAAACACCATATATTTT. Amino acids: CASSILAGPFSGNTIYF.

This rearrangement joins TRBV7-9 to TRBJ2-2, with 7 bases that match TRBD2. The J segment lost 3 bases and the V segment lost 5 bases, leaving 12 bases of the junction unmatched. The CDR3 has 17 residues. Germline CDR1 SEHNR, CDR2 FQNEAQ (reference sequence). CDR3 protein: CASSPPRTSTDTGELFF. CDR3 bases: TGTGCCAGCAGCCCCCCCCGGACTAGTACGGACACCGGGGAGCTGTTTTTT.

The chain links TRBV11-2 to TRBJ1-4, with 9 bases lining up with TRBD1. The CDR3 length is 19 residues. J lost 0 bases, V lost 5 bases, and 13 bases had no gene match. Germline loops: CDR1 SGHAT, CDR2 FQNNGV. Here the CDR3 reads CASSHGGTGKSPTNEKLFF. CDR3 DNA: TGTGCCAGCAGCCACGGGGGGACAGGGAAATCCCCAACTAATGAAAAACTGTTTTTT.

This chain uses TRBV28 with TRBJ2-5; D is unresolved. The length of the CDR3 is 11 residues. The V gene lost 5 bases and the J gene lost 4 bases, with 5 bases spanning the gap. Germline CDR1 is MDHEN and CDR2 is SYDVKM. The CDR3 spells CASSLIETQYF. The CDR3 DNA is TGTGCCAGCAGTCTAATAGAGACCCAGTACTTC.

The chain combines TRBV7-3 with TRBJ2-1; D perhaps matches TRBD1 (5 bases). CDR3 length equals 13 residues. Germline CDR1 SGHTA, CDR2 FQGTGA. The ends were cut back, 5 bases at V and 9 bases at J, with 14 bases in the middle. CDR3 DNA sequence: TGTGCCAGCAGCGAGCCAGGGTTAGGTGAGCAGTTCTTC. Encoded protein: CASSEPGLGEQFF.

V and J are TRBV27 and TRBJ2-5; 7 positions agree with TRBD2. The V gene's germline CDR1 is MNHEY and CDR2 SMNVEV (reference sequence). CDR3 length: 13 residues. The J segment lost 7 bases and the V segment lost 0 bases, leaving 2 bases of the junction unmatched. The CDR3 sequence is CASSLSGGVTQYF. The CDR3 nucleotides are TGTGCCAGCAGTTTATCGGGGGGGGTGACCCAGTACTTC.

V gene TRBV6-1 combines with J gene TRBJ2-4, with 8 nucleotides matching TRBD1. The CDR3 has 15 residues. V lost 3 bases, J lost 5 bases, and 6 bases stayed unmatched. Germline CDR1 reads MNHNS; CDR2 reads SASEGT. The DNA for the CDR3 is TGTGCCAGCAGTGACCTCGGACAGGGCGAAAACATTCAGTACTTC. Amino acids: CASSDLGQGENIQYF.

The V gene is TRBV7-2, the J gene TRBJ2-3, with 14 bases lining up with TRBD2. The V gene end was trimmed by 5 bases and the J gene end by 8 bases; junction bases not matched to a gene: 12. The germline V gene has CDR1 SGHTA and CDR2 FQGNSA. The CDR3 length is 17 residues. CDR3 loop: CASSRPGTSGRRGTQYF. Written as DNA, the CDR3 is TGTGCCAGCAGCCGCCCCGGGACTAGCGGGAGACGTGGTACGCAGTATTTT.